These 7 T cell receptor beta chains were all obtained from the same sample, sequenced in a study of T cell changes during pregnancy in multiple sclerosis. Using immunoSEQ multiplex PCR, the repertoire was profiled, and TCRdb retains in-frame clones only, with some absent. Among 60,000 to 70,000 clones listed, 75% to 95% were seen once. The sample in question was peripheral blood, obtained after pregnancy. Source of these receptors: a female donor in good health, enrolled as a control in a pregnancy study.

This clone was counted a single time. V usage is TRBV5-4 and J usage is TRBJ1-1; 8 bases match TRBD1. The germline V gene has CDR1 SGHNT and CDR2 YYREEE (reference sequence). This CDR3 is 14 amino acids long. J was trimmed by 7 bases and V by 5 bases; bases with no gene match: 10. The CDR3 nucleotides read TGTGCCAGCAGGCGTACACAGGGGGAGGTTGAAGCTTTCTTT. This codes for CASRRTQGEVEAFF.

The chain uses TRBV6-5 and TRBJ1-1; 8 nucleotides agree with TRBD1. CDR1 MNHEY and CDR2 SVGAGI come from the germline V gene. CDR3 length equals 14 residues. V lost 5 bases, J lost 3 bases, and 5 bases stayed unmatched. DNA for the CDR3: TGTGCCAGCAGTATACAGGGGGTGGACACTGAAGCTTTCTTT. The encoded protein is CASSIQGVDTEAFF.

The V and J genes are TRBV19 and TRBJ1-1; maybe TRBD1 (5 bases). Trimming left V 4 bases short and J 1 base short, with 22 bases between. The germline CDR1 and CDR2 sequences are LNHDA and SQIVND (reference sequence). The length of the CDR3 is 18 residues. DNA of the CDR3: TGTGCCAGTAGTACCAAAATGGGTAGGAAAGGGGAGAACACTGAAGCTTTCTTT. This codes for CASSTKMGRKGENTEAFF.

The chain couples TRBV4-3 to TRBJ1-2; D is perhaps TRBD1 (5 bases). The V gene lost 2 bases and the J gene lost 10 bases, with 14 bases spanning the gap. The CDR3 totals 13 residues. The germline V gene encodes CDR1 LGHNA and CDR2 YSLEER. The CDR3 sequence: CASSQTNRGDYTF. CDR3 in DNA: TGCGCCAGCAGCCAAACGAATCGGGGGGACTACACCTTC.

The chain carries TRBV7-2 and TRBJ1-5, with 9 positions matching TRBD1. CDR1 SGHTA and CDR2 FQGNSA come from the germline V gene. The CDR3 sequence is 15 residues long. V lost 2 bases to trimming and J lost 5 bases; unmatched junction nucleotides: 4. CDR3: CASSLRTGDYQPQHF. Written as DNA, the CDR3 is TGTGCCAGCAGCTTAAGGACAGGGGACTATCAGCCCCAGCATTTT.

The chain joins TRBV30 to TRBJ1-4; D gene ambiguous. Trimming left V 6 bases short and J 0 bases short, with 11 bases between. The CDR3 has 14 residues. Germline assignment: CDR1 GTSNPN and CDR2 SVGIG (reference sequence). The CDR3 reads CACSFRATNEKLFF. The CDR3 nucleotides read TGTGCCTGTTCGTTTCGAGCAACTAATGAAAAACTGTTTTTT.

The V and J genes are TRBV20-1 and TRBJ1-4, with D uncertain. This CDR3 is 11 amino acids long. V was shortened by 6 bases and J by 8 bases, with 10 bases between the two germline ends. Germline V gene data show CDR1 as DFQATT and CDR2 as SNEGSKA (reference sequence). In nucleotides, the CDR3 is TGCAGTGCCCCGGGAGACGAAAAACTGTTTTTT. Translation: CSAPGDEKLFF.